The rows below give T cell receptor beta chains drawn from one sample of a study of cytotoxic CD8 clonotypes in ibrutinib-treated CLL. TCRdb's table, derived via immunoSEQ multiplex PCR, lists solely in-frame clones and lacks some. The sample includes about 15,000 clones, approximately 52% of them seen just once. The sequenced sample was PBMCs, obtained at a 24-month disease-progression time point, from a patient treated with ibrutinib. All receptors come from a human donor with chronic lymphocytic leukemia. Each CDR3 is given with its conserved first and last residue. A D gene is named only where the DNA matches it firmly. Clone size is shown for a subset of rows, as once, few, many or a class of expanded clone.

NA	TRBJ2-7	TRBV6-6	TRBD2	TGTGCCAGCAGTCTACCCGGGACTAGCGGTACGCGCGAGCAGTACTTC	CASSLPGTSGTREQYF
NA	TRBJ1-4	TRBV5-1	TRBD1	TGCGCCAGCAGCAAGACAGGGGGCGATGAAAAACTGTTTTTT	CASSKTGGDEKLFF
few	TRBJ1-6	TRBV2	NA	TGTGCCAGCCGGGGTCTAAGCTCCTATAATTCACCCCTCCACTTT	CASRGLSSYNSPLHF
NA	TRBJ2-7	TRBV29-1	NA	TGCAGCGTAAGCCTAGGGGGTTACGAGCAGTACTTC	CSVSLGGYEQYF
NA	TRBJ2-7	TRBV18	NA	TGTGCCAGCTCTGGGGATCAGGTCGAGCAGTACTTC	CASSGDQVEQYF
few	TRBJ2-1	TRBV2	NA	TGTGCCAGCAGGGCCCCCTCAGGAGGTGAGCAGTTCTTC	CASRAPSGGEQFF
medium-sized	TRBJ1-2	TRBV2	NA	TGTGCCAGCAGCGCCTTACCAGAGAAGAACTATGGCTACACCTTC	CASSALPEKNYGYTF
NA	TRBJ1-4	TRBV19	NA	TGTGCCAGTAGTATAATGGCAGGAGAGAATGAAAAACTGTTTTTT	CASSIMAGENEKLFF
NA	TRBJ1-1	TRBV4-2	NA	TGTGCCAGCAGCCAACGTTACAGGGATCCCACTGAAGCTTTCTTT	CASSQRYRDPTEAFF
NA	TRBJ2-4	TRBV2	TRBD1	TGTGCCAGCAGTGAACACCCCCAACCGGGACAGTTATCCAAAAACATTCAGTACTTC	CASSEHPQPGQLSKNIQYF
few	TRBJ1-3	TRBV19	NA	TGTGCCAGTACAGGGCTACACTCTGGAAACACCATATATTTT	CASTGLHSGNTIYF
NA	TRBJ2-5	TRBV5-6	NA	TGTGCCAGCAGCGTAGGGACCATGGGGACCCAGTACTTC	CASSVGTMGTQYF
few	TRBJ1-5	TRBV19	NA	TGTGCCAGTAATGCGGGGTTGGGCCCGGAACAGCCCCAGCATTTT	CASNAGLGPEQPQHF
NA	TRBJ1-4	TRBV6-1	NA	TGTGCCAGCATTGGGCCTATCGGGGAAAAACTGTTTTTT	CASIGPIGEKLFF
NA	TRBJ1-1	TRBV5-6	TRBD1	TGTGCCAGCAGCCCTCTGACAGGGATGAACACTGAAGCTTTCTTT	CASSPLTGMNTEAFF
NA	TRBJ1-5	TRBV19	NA	TGTGCCAGTAGTTTAACGGGGTTCATCAGTCAGCCCCAGCATTTT	CASSLTGFISQPQHF
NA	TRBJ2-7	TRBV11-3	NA	TGTGCCAGCAGCTTAGGGTCCGGGTCCTACGAGCAGTACTTC	CASSLGSGSYEQYF
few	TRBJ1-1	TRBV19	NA	TGTGCCAGTAGTATTTCAGGGAACACTGAAGCTTTCTTT	CASSISGNTEAFF
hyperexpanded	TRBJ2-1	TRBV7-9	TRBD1	TGTGCCAGCAGCTTAGCACAGGGGGACTACAATGAGCAGTTCTTC	CASSLAQGDYNEQFF
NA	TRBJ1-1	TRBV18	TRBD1	TGTGCCAGCTCACCCCCGGGCAGGGGGCACACTGAAGCTTTCTTT	CASSPPGRGHTEAFF
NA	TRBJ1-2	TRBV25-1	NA	TGTGCCAGCAGATCGGGGGGCAATGGCTACACCTTC	CASRSGGNGYTF
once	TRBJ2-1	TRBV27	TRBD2	TGTGCCAGCAGTGCGACTAGCGGGGGGCACAATGAGCAGTTCTTC	CASSATSGGHNEQFF
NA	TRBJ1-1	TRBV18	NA	TGTGCCAGCTCCCCCTCGGGTACGGACACTGAAGCTTTCTTT	CASSPSGTDTEAFF
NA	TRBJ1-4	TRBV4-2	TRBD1	TGTGCCAGCAGCCACCGGACAGGGGGATACGTACTGTTTTTT	CASSHRTGGYVLFF
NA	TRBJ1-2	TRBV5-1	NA	TGCGCCAGCAGCTTGGCCCAAGCGCTCTATGGCTACACCTTC	CASSLAQALYGYTF
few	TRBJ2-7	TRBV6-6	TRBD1	TGTGCCACCACACCCCGGGACAGGGGACTTGAGCAGTACTTC	CATTPRDRGLEQYF
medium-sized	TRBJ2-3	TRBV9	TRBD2	TGTGCCAGCAGCGCATTAGCGGGGGGAGGCACAGATACGCAGTATTTT	CASSALAGGGTDTQYF
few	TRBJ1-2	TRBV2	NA	TGTGCCAGCAGTGAACAGGGCTACACCTTC	CASSEQGYTF
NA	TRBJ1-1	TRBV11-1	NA	TGTGCCAGCAGCTTAGTGAGTACTGAAGCTTTCTTT	CASSLVSTEAFF
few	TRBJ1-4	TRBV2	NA	TGTGCCAGCAATTCCGGGACCCCCGGAGAAAAACTGTTTTTT	CASNSGTPGEKLFF
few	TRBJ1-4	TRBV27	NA	TGTGCCAGCAGTTTGTCGGGACACCTTGCAACTAATGAAAAACTGTTTTTT	CASSLSGHLATNEKLFF
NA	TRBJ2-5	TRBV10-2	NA	TGCGCCAGCAGTGGGGACACAAGGGGGACCCAGTACTTC	CASSGDTRGTQYF
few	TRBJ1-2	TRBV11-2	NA	TGTGCCAGCAGCTTAGTGTTGGGAGCTAACTATGGCTACACCTTC	CASSLVLGANYGYTF
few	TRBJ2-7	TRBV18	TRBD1	TGTGCCAGCTCATCACGTCGGGACAGGGGAATACCCTACGAGCAGTACTTC	CASSSRRDRGIPYEQYF
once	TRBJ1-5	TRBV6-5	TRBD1	TGTGCCAGCAGCCTCGGGACAGGTGCTCAGCCCCAGCATTTT	CASSLGTGAQPQHF
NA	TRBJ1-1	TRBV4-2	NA	TGTGCCAGCAGCCCAGGACCGGGTGGGGACACTGAAGCTTTCTTT	CASSPGPGGDTEAFF
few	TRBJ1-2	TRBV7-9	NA	TGTGCCAGCTTGGGGGAGGGGCGTAACTATGGCTACACCTTC	CASLGEGRNYGYTF
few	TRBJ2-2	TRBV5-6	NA	TGTGCCAGCTCCAGGGCCGGGGAGCTGTTTTTT	CASSRAGELFF
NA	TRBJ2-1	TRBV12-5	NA	TGTGCTAGTGGTTTGGGAACAGGGACTGATGAGCAGTTCTTC	CASGLGTGTDEQFF
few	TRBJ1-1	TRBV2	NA	TGTGCCAGCAGTGATCCGGCAGAAACGAACACTGAAGCTTTCTTT	CASSDPAETNTEAFF
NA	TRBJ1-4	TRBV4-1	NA	TGCGCCAGCAGCCAAGCGGGGAGTGAAAAACTGTTTTTT	CASSQAGSEKLFF
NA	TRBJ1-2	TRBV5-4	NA	TGTGCCAGCAGCTTGGAGGGAGCCTATGGCTACACCTTC	CASSLEGAYGYTF
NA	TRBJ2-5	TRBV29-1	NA	TGCAGCGTTGAAGATTTACGGTCCGGTAGGGAGACCCAGTACTTC	CSVEDLRSGRETQYF